This T cell receptor (beta chain) was documented in a study of type 1 and type 2 diabetes patients. Amplification started from genomic DNA. Amplification of the beta chain CDR3 used 30 forward and 13 reverse multiplex primers. TCRdb redid the calling of the multiplex PCR reads with MiXCR, one entry per CDR3 protein. Among 250,000 or so distinct CDR3 sequences listed, more than 40% were seen once. CDR1 is LNHDA and CDR2 is SQIVND in the germline V gene (reference sequence). The CDR3 runs to 15 residues. J gave up 4 bases and V 3 bases, and 4 bases lay outside the gene matches. The sequence was collected from a man younger than 35 with type 2 diabetes. The J gene is TRBJ2-2, the V gene TRBV19, with 8 positions matching TRBD2. Sequencing was done on a sample of peripheral blood mononuclear cells (PBMCs). Here the CDR3 reads CASSILSGSTGELFF. The CDR3 coding sequence is TGTGCCAGTAGTATTTTAAGCGGGAGCACCGGGGAGCTGTTTTTT.